Described below is a single TCR beta chain sequence and its context. The antigen is unknown. With 1 base removed from V and 1 base from J, the gap between germline ends came to 7 bases. Looked up from germline, CDR1 is LGHNA and CDR2 is YSLEER. The CDR3 has 14 amino acids. 5'-RACE, quantitative and with molecular barcodes, yielded the TCR beta libraries. MiXCR, applied by TCRdb to the 5' RACE reads, yields one record per CDR3 protein. The sample shows about 800,000 distinct CDR3 sequences, over 9.5% of them seen only once. This sample was included in a study of CD8 T cells in ankylosing spondylitis. Study-level points and caveats: Seemingly distinctive of ankylosing spondylitis blood was a TCR beta motif formed by eight highly homologous variants. Disease-linked clones were reportedly significantly enriched in matched ankylosing spondylitis synovial fluid. Some motif variants were previously reported in reactive arthritis synovial fluid and blood.

The sample comprised blood, either unsorted or a sorted T cell fraction (not recorded which). V gene TRBV4-3 combines with J gene TRBJ1-1; D not certain. This clonotype was obtained from a male donor with ankylosing spondylitis. In DNA, the CDR3 is TGCGCCAGCAGCCAAGGGGAGACGAACACTGAAGCTTTCTTT. Encoded protein: CASSQGETNTEAFF.